Sequencing of this T cell receptor beta chain was carried out in a study of shared clonotypes between healthy human individuals. Study-wide findings and caveats: Estimated richness values were generally larger in naive subsets than in memory subsets. The naive CD4 repertoires of a handful of donors were compared, and approximately 5% of clonotypes were shared.

Sequenced by immunoSEQ multiplex PCR; TCRdb stores in-frame clones only, minus some. The table lists some 2,500,000 clones, about nine tenths of them singletons. Notes on this clone: The antigen remains unidentified.

This CDR3 has 14 residues. Germline CDR1 is SGHRS and CDR2 is YFSETQ. Trimming took 3 bases from V and 4 from J, leaving 10 bases between them. The TCR comes from a man younger than 30 in good health. Some clones in this sample may be carry-over from other donors' samples. The rearrangement uses TRBV5-1 and TRBJ1-4; D unresolved. Specimen: naive CD4+ T cells from PBMCs. Specified subset: CD45RA+ positively selected. The CDR3: CASSSLGLNEKLFF. CDR3 sequence (DNA): TGCGCCAGCAGCTCCCTCGGGCTTAATGAAAAACTGTTTTTT.